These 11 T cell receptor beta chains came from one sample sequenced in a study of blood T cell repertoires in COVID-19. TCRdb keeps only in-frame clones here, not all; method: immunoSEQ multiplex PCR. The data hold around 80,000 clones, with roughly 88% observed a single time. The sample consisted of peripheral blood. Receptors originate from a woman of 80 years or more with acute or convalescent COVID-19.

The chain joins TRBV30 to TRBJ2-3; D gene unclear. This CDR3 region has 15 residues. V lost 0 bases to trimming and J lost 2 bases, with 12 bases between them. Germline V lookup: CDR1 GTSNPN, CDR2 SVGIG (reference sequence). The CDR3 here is CAWSVNLVSTDTQYF. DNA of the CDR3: TGTGCCTGGAGTGTCAACTTAGTTTCCACAGATACGCAGTATTTT.

The CDR3 reads CASKGQSSGANVLTF. The CDR3 nucleotides read TGTGCCAGCAAGGGACAGAGCTCTGGGGCCAACGTCCTGACTTTC. V is TRBV6-5 and J is TRBJ2-6, with 7 positions matching TRBD1. Germline assignment: CDR1 MNHEY and CDR2 SVGAGI. Trimming cost V 7 bases and J 0 bases; bases outside gene matches: 3. The CDR3 loop spans 15 amino acids.

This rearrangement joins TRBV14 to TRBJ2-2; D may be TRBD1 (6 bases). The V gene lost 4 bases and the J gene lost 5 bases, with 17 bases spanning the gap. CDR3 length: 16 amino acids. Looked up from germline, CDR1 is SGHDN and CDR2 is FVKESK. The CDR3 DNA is TGTGCCAGCAGCCCCCTCGGCACTCAGGGGACCGGGGAGCTGTTTTTT. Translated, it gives CASSPLGTQGTGELFF. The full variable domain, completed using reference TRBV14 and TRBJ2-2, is EAGVTQFPSHSVIEKGQTVTLRCDPISGHDNLYWYRRVMGKEIKFLLHFVKESKQDESGMPNNRFLAERTGGTYSTLKVQPAELEDSGVYFCASSPLGTQGTGELFFGEGSRLTVL.

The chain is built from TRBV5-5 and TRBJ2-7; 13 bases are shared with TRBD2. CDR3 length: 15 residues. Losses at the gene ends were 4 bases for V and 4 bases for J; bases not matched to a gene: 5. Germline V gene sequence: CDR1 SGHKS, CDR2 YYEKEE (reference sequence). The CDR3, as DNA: TGTGCCAGCAGCCCCGGACTAGCGGGGGAATACGAGCAGTACTTC. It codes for CASSPGLAGEYEQYF. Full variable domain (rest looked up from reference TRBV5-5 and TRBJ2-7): DAGVTQSPTHLIKTRGQQVTLRCSPISGHKSVSWYQQVLGQGPQFIFQYYEKEERGRGNFPDRFSARQFPNYSSELNVNALLLGDSALYLCASSPGLAGEYEQYFGPGTRLTVT.

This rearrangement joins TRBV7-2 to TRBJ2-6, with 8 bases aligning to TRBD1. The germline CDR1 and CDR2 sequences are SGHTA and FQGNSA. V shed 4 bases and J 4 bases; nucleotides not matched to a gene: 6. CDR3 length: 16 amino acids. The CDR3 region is CASSSRRGLGANVLTF. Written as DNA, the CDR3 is TGTGCCAGCAGCTCCCGCAGGGGGCTGGGGGCCAACGTCCTGACTTTC.

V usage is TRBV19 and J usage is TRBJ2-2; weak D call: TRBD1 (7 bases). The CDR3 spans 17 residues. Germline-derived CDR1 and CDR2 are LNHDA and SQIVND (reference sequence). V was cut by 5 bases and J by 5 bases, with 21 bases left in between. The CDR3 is CASSSQGPRGGTGELFF. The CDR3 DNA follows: TGTGCCAGTAGTTCACAGGGGCCCAGAGGGGGGACCGGGGAGCTGTTTTTT.

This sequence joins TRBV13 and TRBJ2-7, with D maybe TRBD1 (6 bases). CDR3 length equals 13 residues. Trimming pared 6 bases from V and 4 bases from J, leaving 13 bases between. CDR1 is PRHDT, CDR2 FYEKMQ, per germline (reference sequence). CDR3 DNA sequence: TGTGCCAGCAGATACGGGACATCTTACGAGCAGTACTTC. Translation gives CASRYGTSYEQYF.

DNA of the CDR3: TGTGCCTGGAGTATGAGTAGCGGCACTGAAGCTTTCTTT. This gives the protein CAWSMSSGTEAFF. The gene calls are TRBV30 and TRBJ1-1; D not resolved. The CDR3 has 13 amino acids. V lost 2 bases to trimming and J lost 4 bases, with 11 bases between them. CDR1 and CDR2 (germline): GTSNPN, SVGIG (reference sequence).

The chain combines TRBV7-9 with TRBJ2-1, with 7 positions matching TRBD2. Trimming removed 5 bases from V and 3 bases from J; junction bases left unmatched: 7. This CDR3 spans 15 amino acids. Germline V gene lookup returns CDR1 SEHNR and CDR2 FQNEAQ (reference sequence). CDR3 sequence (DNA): TGTGCCAGCAGCCGGGACCGGGACTACTACAATGAGCAGTTCTTC. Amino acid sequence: CASSRDRDYYNEQFF. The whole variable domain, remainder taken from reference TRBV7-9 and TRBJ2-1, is DTGVSQNPRHKITKRGQNVTFRCDPISEHNRLYWYRQTLGQGPEFLTYFQNEAQLEKSRLLSDRFSAERPKGSFSTLEIQRTEQGDSAMYLCASSRDRDYYNEQFFGPGTRLTVL.

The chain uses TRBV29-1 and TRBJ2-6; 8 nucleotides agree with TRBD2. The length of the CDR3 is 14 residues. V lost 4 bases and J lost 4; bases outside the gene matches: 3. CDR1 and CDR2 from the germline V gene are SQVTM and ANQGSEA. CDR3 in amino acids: CSVGGGPGANVLTF. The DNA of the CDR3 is TGCAGCGTTGGCGGGGGGCCCGGGGCCAACGTCCTGACTTTC.

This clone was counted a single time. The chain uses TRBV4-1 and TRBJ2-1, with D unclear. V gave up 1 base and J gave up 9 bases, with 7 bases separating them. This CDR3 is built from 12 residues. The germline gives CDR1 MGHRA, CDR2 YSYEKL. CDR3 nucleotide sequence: TGCGCCAGCAGCCAAGTTCCCTCTGAGCAGTTCTTC. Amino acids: CASSQVPSEQFF.